The sequence of this T cell receptor (beta chain) was determined in a study of cytomegalovirus exposure and HLA in healthy donors (dated by TCRdb to about 2017). The study in broad terms: A later analysis indicated that the 120 validation repertoires were generated on the platform also employed for the 720 or so repertoires of the first cohort. The study was designed to test whether signatures of past pathogen exposure could be identified by cataloging public T cell receptors. In addition to the first cohort of 500 to 850 subjects, a separate validation cohort of 120 different subjects was used. To predict cytomegalovirus infection status, the study brought together high-throughput TCR immunosequencing, statistical association of individual TCRs with disease status, and machine learning. Beyond this particular receptor, the publication reports: In the study, 150 to 200 TCR beta chains were listed as associated with cytomegalovirus. In vitro tests confirmed that a few of the cytomegalovirus-associated TCR beta chains recognize cytomegalovirus antigens. The classifier was reported to diagnose cytomegalovirus status with high specificity and sensitivity in both the original and validation cohorts. The validation cohort had no HLA typing available for a later analysis, so co-occurrence within that cohort was assessed over all 130 or so repertoires. According to the authors, the approach could potentially be generalized to other disease states and immunological phenotypes. In a later analysis, TCRs clustered in the first cohort were found to also tend to co-occur in the 100 to 150 validation repertoires, with 85% to 95% of cluster scores above 0. Across donors, most TCR sequences were observed very rarely, whereas some public TCRs were present in many individuals.

Libraries came from the immunoSEQ multiplex PCR assay. The authors' analysis ran thus. A statistical classification framework was built to diagnose cytomegalovirus status from the catalog of TCR beta chain sequences. This immuneACCESS table, as held by TCRdb, lists in-frame sequences with V and J called but not all clones. Of the missing ones, under half trace to an unresolved V gene in checked studies; the others have no known cause. Clone size and the V and J calls come from that table; the DNA yielded D and trimming. The sample includes about 110,000 clones, with roughly 90% observed a single time. Of the sample, around 1.9% is held by the ten largest clones. As regards this clone: The specificity of this receptor is unknown. No base-level quality is on record; no much larger clone is a single base apart.

Including the terminal cysteine and phenylalanine, the CDR3 comprises 15 residues. CDR3 DNA only is kept here, 45 bases in frame from base 1. Relative to germline, V is missing 3 bases and J is missing 4 bases, with 6 bases of the junction outside any gene match. CDR1 and CDR2 were assigned from the germline V gene as SGHRS and YFSETQ. Donors formed part of the validation cohort, which comprised about 130 subjects and was distinct from the first cohort of several hundred subjects. The sequence derives from a woman aged 18-29 years in good health and CMV-seropositive. Sequencing input: PBMCs. This chain joins TRBV5-1 to TRBJ2-3; 9 of the junction bases match TRBD2. For the CDR3, the sequence is CASSSGLASSDTQYF. The base sequence is TGCGCCAGCAGCTCCGGACTAGCGTCGTCAGATACGCAGTATTTT.